These 21 T cell receptor beta chains were all obtained from the same sample, sequenced in a study of cytomegalovirus exposure and HLA in healthy donors. 60 Vbeta and 13 Jbeta primers were used in PCR. Assay: immunoSEQ multiplex PCR; the TCRdb copy retains only in-frame clones and omits some. Among fewer than 200,000 clones listed, about 80% were seen once. The source material was PBMCs. Receptor source: a woman in her thirties or forties in good health and CMV-seronegative.

This chain links TRBV7-9 with TRBJ2-1; tentatively, D is TRBD1 (5 bases). Germline loops: CDR1 SEHNR, CDR2 FQNEAQ (reference sequence). CDR3 length: 15 amino acids. The V end was cut by 5 bases, the J end by 3 bases, with 14 bases between. CDR3 sequence (DNA): TGTGCCAGCAGCCTTCGGGTAGGGGTCTACAATGAGCAGTTCTTC. It is translated as CASSLRVGVYNEQFF.

V and J are TRBV5-1 and TRBJ2-3; maybe TRBD1 (6 bases). Between the trimmed V and J ends, which lost 7 bases and 0 bases, there was a span of 18 bases. This CDR3 has 16 amino acids. Germline CDR1 and CDR2: SGHRS and YFSETQ. The CDR3 nucleotides are TGCGCCAGCCGCCCTCAGGGGACCCGTAGCACAGATACGCAGTATTTT. Translated: CASRPQGTRSTDTQYF.

Here the CDR3 reads CASSSLAGGYNEQFF. The CDR3 DNA sequence: TGCGCCAGCAGCTCCCTAGCGGGGGGCTACAATGAGCAGTTCTTC. J is TRBJ2-1 and V is TRBV5-1; TRBD2 agrees at 11 bases. The CDR3 has 15 amino acids. Trimming removed 3 bases from V and 3 bases from J; junction bases left unmatched: 2. CDR1 SGHRS and CDR2 YFSETQ come from the germline V gene.

This clone has more than one count but fewer than ten. This chain joins TRBV4-1 and TRBJ1-1; D unresolved. CDR3 length: 14 residues. V was clipped by 1 base and J by 1 base, with 7 bases between them. Germline CDR1 reads MGHRA; CDR2 reads YSYEKL. The chain's CDR3 is CASSQGFRNTEAFF. The CDR3 nucleotides are TGCGCCAGCAGCCAAGGATTCAGGAACACTGAAGCTTTCTTT.

For the CDR3, the DNA is TGTGCCAGCAGCCTCGGGACTAGCGGCACAGATACGCAGTATTTT. Its protein is CASSLGTSGTDTQYF. V usage is TRBV13 and J usage is TRBJ2-3, with 10 nucleotides matching TRBD2. V lost 5 bases to trimming and J lost 1 base; unmatched junction nucleotides: 3. The CDR3 has 15 residues. Germline assignment: CDR1 PRHDT and CDR2 FYEKMQ (reference sequence). Looking up the rest from reference TRBV13 and TRBJ2-3 gives the full variable domain: AAGVIQSPRHLIKEKRETATLKCYPIPRHDTVYWYQQGPGQDPQFLISFYEKMQSDKGSIPDRFSAQQFSDYHSELNMSSLELGDSALYFCASSLGTSGTDTQYFGPGTRLTVL.

The chain's CDR3 is CASSLNVAGGNSPLHF. CDR3 sequence (DNA): TGCGCCAGCAGCTTGAATGTCGCAGGGGGTAATTCACCCCTCCACTTT. The chain recombines TRBV5-1 with TRBJ1-6, with 7 bases matching TRBD1. Per germline, CDR1 SGHRS and CDR2 YFSETQ. V was clipped by 1 base and J by 6 bases; unmatched bases: 7. The CDR3 loop spans 16 amino acids.

The table lists this clone with a few counts. The chain uses TRBV6-5 and TRBJ1-1; D gene ambiguous. The V end lost 10 bases, the J end lost 1 base, and 10 bases lay between the germline ends. Germline V gene data show CDR1 as MNHEY and CDR2 as SVGAGI. This CDR3 comprises 12 residues. The CDR3 coding sequence is TGTGCCACCCACTTAACGAACACTGAAGCTTTCTTT. It translates to CATHLTNTEAFF.

This clone is a singleton in its sample. The chain is built from TRBV10-3 and TRBJ1-4; 7 positions agree with TRBD1. Germline CDR1 and CDR2: ENHRY and SYGVKD. There are 16 residues in the CDR3. V shed 0 bases, J shed 8 bases, and the junction held 9 bases outside the gene matches. The CDR3 nucleotides are TGTGCCATCAGTGAGTCGGGAAGACAGGGCGGCGAAAAACTGTTTTTT. Translation: CAISESGRQGGEKLFF.

This clone was found once. The chain recombines TRBV7-8 with TRBJ2-7; D remains ambiguous. The germline CDR1 and CDR2 sequences are SGHVS and FQNEAQ. The CDR3 is 15 amino acids. V was pared by 5 bases and J by 2 bases, with 16 bases between. This CDR3 is CASSKTTQSPYEQYF. The CDR3 DNA sequence: TGTGCCAGCAGCAAAACCACGCAGTCACCCTACGAGCAGTACTTC.

On this clone: Other DNA sequences within the sample encode an identical CDR3. V usage is TRBV29-1 and J usage is TRBJ1-3; 11 positions match TRBD1. V shed 6 bases and J 4 bases; nucleotides not matched to a gene: 5. Germline V gene data show CDR1 as SQVTM and CDR2 as ANQGSEA. The CDR3 is 14 residues long. The DNA for the CDR3 is TGCAGCGTCGGGGACAGGGGGTCCGGAAACACCATATATTTT. Encoded protein: CSVGDRGSGNTIYF. Combining the CDR3 with reference TRBV29-1 and TRBJ1-3 gives the whole variable domain SAVISQKPSRDICQRGTSLTIQCQVDSQVTMMFWYRQQPGQSLTLIATANQGSEATYESGFVIDKFPISRPNLTFSTLTVSNMSPEDSSIYLCSVGDRGSGNTIYFGEGSWLTVV.

The chain joins TRBV28 to TRBJ2-4; D gene unclear. The CDR3 has 14 residues. V was clipped by 2 bases and J by 0 bases, with 5 bases between them. Germline CDR1 MDHEN, CDR2 SYDVKM. The CDR3 loop is CASSLGLAKNIQYF. Written as DNA, the CDR3 is TGTGCCAGCAGTTTAGGCCTAGCCAAAAACATTCAGTACTTC.

This sequence joins TRBV11-2 and TRBJ2-7, with 10 positions matching TRBD1. The germline gives CDR1 SGHAT, CDR2 FQNNGV. The CDR3 is 14 residues long. Trimming at V came to 5 bases and at J to 4 bases, leaving 5 bases not matched to a gene. DNA for the CDR3: TGTGCCAGCAGCCCGACAGGGGGCTCGTACGAGCAGTACTTC. It codes for CASSPTGGSYEQYF.

This clone has only one observation. This chain links TRBV7-8 with TRBJ2-7; a possible D gene is TRBD2 (5 bases). The CDR3 is 16 residues long. Trimming took off 4 bases at V and 3 bases at J, with 19 bases between the two ends. Germline CDR1 SGHVS, CDR2 FQNEAQ. The CDR3 coding sequence is TGTGCCAGCAGCTCTCGGGCCGGGCCCGCGGGCTACGAGCAGTACTTC. Translation: CASSSRAGPAGYEQYF.

This chain uses TRBV4-3 with TRBJ2-1; D is perhaps TRBD2 (6 bases). V lost 6 bases and J lost 4, with 10 bases in between. This CDR3 has 13 amino acids. The germline gives CDR1 LGHNA, CDR2 YSLEER. The CDR3 reads CASSGLSYNEQFF. The CDR3 DNA follows: TGCGCCAGCAGTGGACTATCGTACAATGAGCAGTTCTTC.

The table lists this clone with a count of one. The chain is built from TRBV5-4 and TRBJ2-1; D call uncertain. Trimming cost V 0 bases and J 0 bases, with 7 bases left between them. The germline V gene encodes CDR1 SGHNT and CDR2 YYREEE (reference sequence). The CDR3 has 15 amino acids. CDR3 sequence: CASSLDSSSYNEQFF. The CDR3 region has the DNA TGTGCCAGCAGCTTGGACTCAAGCTCCTACAATGAGCAGTTCTTC.

The chain recombines TRBV29-1 with TRBJ2-1; weak D call: TRBD2 (5 bases). The CDR3 spans 13 residues. The V gene's germline CDR1 is SQVTM and CDR2 ANQGSEA. Trimming shortened V by 8 bases and J by 0 bases, and 11 bases separated the two germline ends. The CDR3 DNA is TGCAGCTCAGAAGGGAGCTCCTACAATGAGCAGTTCTTC. Translating it yields CSSEGSSYNEQFF.

This clone was counted a single time. The gene calls are TRBV10-3 and TRBJ2-1; D perhaps matches TRBD1 (6 bases). Trimming removed 2 bases from V and 5 bases from J, with 19 bases in between. CDR1 is ENHRY and CDR2 is SYGVKD in the germline V gene. CDR3 length: 17 amino acids. The DNA for the CDR3 is TGTGCCATCAGTGAGCCCAGGGGTGTCCAGGGAGACAATGAGCAGTTCTTC. Its translation: CAISEPRGVQGDNEQFF.

The chain links TRBV7-8 to TRBJ2-1; D ambiguous. CDR3 length: 12 residues. V dropped 4 bases and J dropped 7 bases, with 8 bases sitting between them. Looked up from germline, CDR1 is SGHVS and CDR2 is FQNEAQ. The CDR3 region has the DNA TGTGCCAGCAGCTATAGTGGTAATGAGCAGTTCTTC. Protein: CASSYSGNEQFF.

This clone was seen a handful of times. The chain recombines TRBV10-3 with TRBJ1-3, with a possible D match to TRBD1 (6 bases). Trimming shortened V by 6 bases and J by 2 bases, and 14 bases separated the two germline ends. The CDR3 contains 15 residues. Germline lookup yields CDR1 ENHRY and CDR2 SYGVKD. This chain's CDR3 is CAISSQGPAGNTIYF. For the CDR3, the DNA is TGTGCCATCAGCTCACAGGGCCCAGCTGGAAACACCATATATTTT.

There are a few counts of this clone. This chain links TRBV29-1 with TRBJ2-2, with a weak D call TRBD1 (5 bases). CDR1 SQVTM and CDR2 ANQGSEA come from the germline V gene. Trimming left V 5 bases short and J 7 bases short, with 14 bases between. CDR3 size: 13 residues. The DNA for the CDR3 is TGCAGCGTTCGACAGAATTCAGGCGGGGAGCTGTTTTTT. Its translation is CSVRQNSGGELFF.

V is TRBV28 and J is TRBJ1-2; D is ambiguous. Germline assignment: CDR1 MDHEN and CDR2 SYDVKM. The CDR3 covers 14 residues. V lost 5 bases to trimming and J lost 5 bases, with 15 bases between them. CDR3 sequence (DNA): TGTGCCAGCAGTCTTCAGGTCTCTGCTTATGGCTACACCTTC. It translates to CASSLQVSAYGYTF.